The next 12 T cell receptor beta chains were all read from a single sample in a study of T cell responses to AZD1222 COVID-19 vaccine. Generated by immunoSEQ multiplex PCR, the TCRdb table keeps only in-frame clones and is missing some. The sample consists of 150,000 or so clones, roughly 92% of them appearing once. The material was peripheral blood, obtained on day 0 of AZD1222 vaccination. The receptors were sampled from an adult in good health.

CDR3 amino acids: CASSVSRASSGNTIYF. The CDR3 DNA reads as TGTGCCAGCTCAGTAAGCAGGGCCAGCTCTGGAAACACCATATATTTT. The V call is TRBV18, the J call TRBJ1-3; possible D gene TRBD1, 5 bases. CDR3 length: 16 residues. Trimming left V 5 bases short and J 0 bases short, with 14 bases between. The germline V gene encodes CDR1 KGHSH and CDR2 LQKENI.

V usage is TRBV4-2 and J usage is TRBJ2-1; 15 nucleotides match TRBD2. V lost 1 base, J lost 4 bases, and 11 bases stayed unmatched. This CDR3 has 20 residues. CDR1 and CDR2 (germline): LGHNA, YNFKEQ. The CDR3 loop reads CASSQGPGLAGGHLYNEQFF. CDR3 sequence (DNA): TGTGCCAGCAGCCAAGGGCCGGGACTAGCGGGAGGCCATCTTTACAATGAGCAGTTCTTC.

A few counts support this clone. The rearrangement uses TRBV2 and TRBJ2-1; D gene ambiguous. Germline CDR1 is SNHLY and CDR2 is FYNNEI. The CDR3 has 13 amino acids. V was cut by 3 bases and J by 5 bases, with 8 bases left in between. The CDR3 region is CASSDFGNNEQFF. The CDR3, as DNA: TGTGCCAGCAGTGATTTCGGAAACAATGAGCAGTTCTTC. Full variable domain (remainder filled in from reference TRBV2 and TRBJ2-1): EPEVTQTPSHQVTQMGQEVILRCVPISNHLYFYWYRQILGQKVEFLVSFYNNEISEKSEIFDDQFSVERPDGSNFTLKIRSTKLEDSAMYFCASSDFGNNEQFFGPGTRLTVL.

The CDR3 region is CASSQVDLTGASYNEQFF. CDR3 DNA: TGCGCCAGCAGCCAAGTCGATCTGACAGGTGCCTCCTACAATGAGCAGTTCTTC. The chain recombines TRBV4-1 with TRBJ2-1; maybe TRBD1 (6 bases). This CDR3 comprises 18 residues. V was cut by 1 base and J by 0 bases, with 16 bases left in between. Germline CDR1 is MGHRA and CDR2 is YSYEKL.

The chain carries TRBV3-1 (or the pseudogene TRBV3-2) and TRBJ2-3; 7 bases fit TRBD2. The J segment lost 0 bases and the V segment lost 5 bases, leaving 5 bases of the junction unmatched. Germline CDR1 LGHDT, CDR2 YNNKEL (reference sequence). The CDR3 spans 15 residues. CDR3: CASSATSTSTDTQYF. The CDR3 bases are TGTGCCAGCAGCGCGACTAGCACTAGCACAGATACGCAGTATTTT.

For this clone: One end of the junction fails to match germline, which may point to a read error. The chain couples TRBV28 to TRBJ1-4; 7 bases map to TRBD1. This CDR3 is built from 14 residues. Germline V lookup: CDR1 MDHEN, CDR2 SYDVKM. This CDR3 reads CASSSHRGHEELFF. Written as DNA, the CDR3 is TGTGCCAGCAGTTCACACAGGGGTCATGAAGAACTGTTTTTT.

The chain links TRBV5-1 to TRBJ2-1; no firm D call. The CDR3 is 12 amino acids. The germline gives CDR1 SGHRS, CDR2 YFSETQ. Trimming stripped 5 bases from V and 4 bases from J, with 7 bases between. CDR3 coding DNA: TGCGCCAGCAGTATGGATTACAATGAGCAGTTCTTC. Its protein product is CASSMDYNEQFF.

This chain links TRBV4-2 with TRBJ1-1, with D hard to call. The germline V gene has CDR1 LGHNA and CDR2 YNFKEQ. Trimming cost V 0 bases and J 0 bases, with 8 bases left between them. This CDR3 has 15 amino acids. Here the CDR3 reads CASSQEVDMNTEAFF. The CDR3 DNA sequence: TGTGCCAGCAGCCAAGAGGTCGACATGAACACTGAAGCTTTCTTT.

The chain uses TRBV6-1 and TRBJ2-7; 12 nucleotides agree with TRBD2. The CDR3 sequence is 17 residues long. CDR1 is MNHNS, CDR2 SASEGT, per germline. With V trimmed by 4 bases and J by 4 bases, 11 bases remained unmatched. The CDR3 spells CASSAPGLAGGQYEQYF. In DNA form, the CDR3 reads TGTGCCAGCAGTGCCCCCGGGCTAGCGGGAGGGCAGTACGAGCAGTACTTC.

The sample holds a few counts of this clone. The chain employs TRBV5-1 and TRBJ2-2; the D call may be TRBD1 or TRBD2 (7 bases each). The ends were cut back, 4 bases at V and 4 bases at J, with 17 bases in the middle. The germline CDR1 and CDR2 sequences are SGHRS and YFSETQ. The CDR3 totals 16 residues. The CDR3 loop reads CASSLGGTAVTGELFF. CDR3 bases: TGCGCCAGCAGCCTGGGGGGGACAGCCGTCACCGGGGAGCTGTTTTTT.

This sequence joins TRBV5-6 and TRBJ1-2; TRBD1 might be the D (5 bases). This CDR3 is 14 amino acids long. Per germline, CDR1 SGHDT and CDR2 YYEEEE. The V and J ends lost 1 base and 1 base respectively, with 8 bases between them. The CDR3 DNA is TGTGCCAGCAGCTTGACAGGTTTTAACTATGGCTACACCTTC. As protein: CASSLTGFNYGYTF.

The genes are TRBV5-1 and TRBJ1-4, with D unresolved. V lost 4 bases to trimming and J lost 1 base, with 8 bases between them. The CDR3 is made up of 14 amino acids. Germline loops: CDR1 SGHRS, CDR2 YFSETQ. CDR3 DNA: TGCGCCAGCAGCGGACCGGGAACTAATGAAAAACTGTTTTTT. It translates to CASSGPGTNEKLFF. Variable domain in full (rest from reference TRBV5-1 and TRBJ1-4): KAGVTQTPRYLIKTRGQQVTLSCSPISGHRSVSWYQQTPGQGLQFLFEYFSETQRNKGNFPGRFSGRQFSNSRSEMNVSTLELGDSALYLCASSGPGTNEKLFFGSGTQLSVL.